This TCR beta chain was identified during a study of blood T cell repertoires in COVID-19. Study-wide context: COVID-19 samples, acute and convalescent, were from the United States, Italy and Spain. The analysed material was cDNA or gDNA that came from T cells, B-cell-depleted T cells, or PBMCs.

Per the authors' pipeline: Reference gene primer amplification gave estimated nucleated cell counts. The assay was immunoSEQ multiplex PCR, and TCRdb's table has in-frame clones only and misses some. V, J and clone size were drawn from that table, and D and trimming were deduced from the DNA. Among some 270,000 clones, around nine tenths were seen once, and the ten largest hold about 10%. Germline CDR1 and CDR2: MNHEY and SMNVEV (reference sequence). The J segment lost 2 bases and the V segment lost 0 bases, leaving 1 base of the junction unmatched. The CDR3 has 16 amino acids. The sample was peripheral blood. The chain links TRBV27 to TRBJ1-3; TRBD1 matches at 10 bases. The clonotype was recovered from a man aged 40-55 years with active or convalescent COVID-19. The CDR3 is CASSLSGTGAGNTIYF. The CDR3 DNA is TGTGCCAGCAGTTTATCAGGGACAGGGGCTGGAAACACCATATATTTT.